This T cell receptor (beta chain) was identified in a study of blood T cell repertoires in COVID-19. Assay: immunoSEQ multiplex PCR; the TCRdb copy retains only in-frame clones and omits some. The sample yields roughly 280,000 clones, about nine tenths seen once. V was cut by 2 bases and J by 7 bases, with 12 bases left in between. Germline CDR1 reads SGHTA; CDR2 reads FQGTGA. The CDR3 has 14 amino acids. The specimen was peripheral blood. This receptor was obtained from a man over 45 with acute or convalescent COVID-19. This chain uses TRBV7-3 with TRBJ2-1, with TRBD2 as a possible D gene (6 bases). The CDR3 nucleotides are TGTGCCAGCAGCTTACAACTAGCTGGTAATGAGCAGTTCTTC. Amino acid sequence: CASSLQLAGNEQFF.